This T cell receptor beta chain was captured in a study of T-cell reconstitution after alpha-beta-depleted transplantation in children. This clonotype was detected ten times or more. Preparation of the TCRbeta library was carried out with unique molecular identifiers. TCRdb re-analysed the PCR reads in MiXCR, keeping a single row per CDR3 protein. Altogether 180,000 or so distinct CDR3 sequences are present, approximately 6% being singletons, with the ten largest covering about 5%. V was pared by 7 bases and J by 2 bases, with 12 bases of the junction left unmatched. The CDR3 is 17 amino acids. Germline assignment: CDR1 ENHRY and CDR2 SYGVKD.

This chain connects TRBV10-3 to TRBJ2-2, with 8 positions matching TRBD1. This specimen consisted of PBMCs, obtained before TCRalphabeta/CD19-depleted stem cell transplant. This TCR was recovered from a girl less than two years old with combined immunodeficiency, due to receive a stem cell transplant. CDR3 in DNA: TGTGCCATCACCTCACCCGGACAGGGTGGTAACACCGGGGAGCTGTTTTTT. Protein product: CAITSPGQGGNTGELFF.